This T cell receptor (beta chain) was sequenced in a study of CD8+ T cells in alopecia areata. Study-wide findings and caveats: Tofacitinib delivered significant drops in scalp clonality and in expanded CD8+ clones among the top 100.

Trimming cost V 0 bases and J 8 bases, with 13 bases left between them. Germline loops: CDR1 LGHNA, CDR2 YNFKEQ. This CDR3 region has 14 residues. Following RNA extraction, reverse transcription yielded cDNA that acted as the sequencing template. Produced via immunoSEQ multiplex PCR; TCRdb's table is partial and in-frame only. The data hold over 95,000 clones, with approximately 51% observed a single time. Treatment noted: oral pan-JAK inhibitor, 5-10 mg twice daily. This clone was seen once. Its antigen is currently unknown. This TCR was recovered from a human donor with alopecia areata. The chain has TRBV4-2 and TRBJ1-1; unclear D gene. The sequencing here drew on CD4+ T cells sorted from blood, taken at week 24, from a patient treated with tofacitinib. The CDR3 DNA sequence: TGTGCCAGCAGCCAAGAAGAGGAAGGGAGGGAAGCTTTCTTT. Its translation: CASSQEEEGREAFF.